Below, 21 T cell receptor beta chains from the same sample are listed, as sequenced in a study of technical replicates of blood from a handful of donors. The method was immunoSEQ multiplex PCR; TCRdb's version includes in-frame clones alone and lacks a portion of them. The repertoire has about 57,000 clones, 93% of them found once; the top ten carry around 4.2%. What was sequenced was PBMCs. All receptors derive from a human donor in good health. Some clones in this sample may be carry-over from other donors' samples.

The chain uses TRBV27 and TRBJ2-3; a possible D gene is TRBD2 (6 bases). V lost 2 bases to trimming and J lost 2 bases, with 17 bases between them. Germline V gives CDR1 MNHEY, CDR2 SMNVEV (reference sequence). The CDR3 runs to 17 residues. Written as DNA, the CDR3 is TGTGCCAGCAGTTTAACCCCCAGGGACTTCACCACAGATACGCAGTATTTT. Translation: CASSLTPRDFTTDTQYF.

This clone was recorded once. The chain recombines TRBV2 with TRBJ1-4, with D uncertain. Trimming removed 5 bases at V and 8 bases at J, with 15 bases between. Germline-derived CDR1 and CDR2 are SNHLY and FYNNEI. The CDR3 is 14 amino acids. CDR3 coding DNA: TGTGCCAGCAGTAACGTGGAGGGTGTGGAAAAACTGTTTTTT. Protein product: CASSNVEGVEKLFF.

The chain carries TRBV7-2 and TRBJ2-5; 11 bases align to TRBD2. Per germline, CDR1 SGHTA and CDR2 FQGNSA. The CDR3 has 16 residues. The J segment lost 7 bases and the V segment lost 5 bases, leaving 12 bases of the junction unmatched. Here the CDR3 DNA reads TGTGCCAGCAGCACGAATGCTCCGACTAGCGGGGCGACCCAGTACTTC. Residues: CASSTNAPTSGATQYF.

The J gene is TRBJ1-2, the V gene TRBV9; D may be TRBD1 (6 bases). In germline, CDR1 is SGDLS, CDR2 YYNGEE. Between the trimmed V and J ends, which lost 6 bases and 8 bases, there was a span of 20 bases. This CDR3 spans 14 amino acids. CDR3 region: CASTPRLQGGGYTF. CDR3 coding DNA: TGTGCCAGCACCCCAAGGTTACAGGGTGGAGGCTACACCTTC.

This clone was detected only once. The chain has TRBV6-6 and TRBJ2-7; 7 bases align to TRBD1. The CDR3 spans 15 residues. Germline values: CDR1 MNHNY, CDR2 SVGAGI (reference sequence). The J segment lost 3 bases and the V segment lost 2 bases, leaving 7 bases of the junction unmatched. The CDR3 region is CASSYEGAKNYEQYF. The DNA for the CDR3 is TGTGCCAGCAGTTACGAGGGGGCGAAGAACTACGAGCAGTACTTC.

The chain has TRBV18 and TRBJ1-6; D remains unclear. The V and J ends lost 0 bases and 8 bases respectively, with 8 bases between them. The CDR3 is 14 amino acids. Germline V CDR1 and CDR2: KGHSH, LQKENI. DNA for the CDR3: TGTGCCAGCTCACCACCCGTTCCAGATTCACCCCTCCACTTT. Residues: CASSPPVPDSPLHF.

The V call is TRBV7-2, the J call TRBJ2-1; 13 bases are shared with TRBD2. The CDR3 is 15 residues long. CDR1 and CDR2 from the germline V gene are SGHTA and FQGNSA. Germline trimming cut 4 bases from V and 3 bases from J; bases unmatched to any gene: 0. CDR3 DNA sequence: TGTGCCAGCAGCTGGACTAGCGGGGGCTACAATGAGCAGTTCTTC. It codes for CASSWTSGGYNEQFF.

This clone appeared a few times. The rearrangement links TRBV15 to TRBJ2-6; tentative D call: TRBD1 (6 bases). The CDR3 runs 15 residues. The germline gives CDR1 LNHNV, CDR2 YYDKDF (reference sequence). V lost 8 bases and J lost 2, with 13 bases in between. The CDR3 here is CATAEGEAGANVLTF. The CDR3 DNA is TGTGCCACCGCTGAGGGGGAAGCTGGGGCCAACGTCCTGACTTTC.

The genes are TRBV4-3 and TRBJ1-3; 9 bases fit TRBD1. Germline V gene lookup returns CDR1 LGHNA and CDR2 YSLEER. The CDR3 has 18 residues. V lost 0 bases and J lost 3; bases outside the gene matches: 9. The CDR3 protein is CASSQDWGPTGGGNTIYF. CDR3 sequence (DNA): TGCGCCAGCAGCCAAGATTGGGGACCGACAGGGGGTGGAAACACCATATATTTT.

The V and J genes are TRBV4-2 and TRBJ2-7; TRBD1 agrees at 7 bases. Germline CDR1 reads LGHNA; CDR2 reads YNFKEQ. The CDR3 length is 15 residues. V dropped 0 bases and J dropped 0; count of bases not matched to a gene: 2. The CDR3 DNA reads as TGTGCCAGCAGCCAAGACTACAGGGGCTCCTACGAGCAGTACTTC. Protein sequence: CASSQDYRGSYEQYF.

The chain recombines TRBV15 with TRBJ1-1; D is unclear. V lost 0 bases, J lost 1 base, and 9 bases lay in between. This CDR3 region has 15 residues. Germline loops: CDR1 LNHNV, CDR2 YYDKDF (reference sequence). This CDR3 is CATSRDPGRNTEAFF. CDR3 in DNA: TGTGCCACCAGCAGAGATCCAGGTCGGAACACTGAAGCTTTCTTT.

This chain's CDR3 is CAWAYRGGDYSYNEQFF. The CDR3 bases are TGTGCCTGGGCTTACAGGGGGGGGGACTATTCCTACAATGAGCAGTTCTTC. The rearrangement links TRBV30 to TRBJ2-1; perhaps TRBD1 as D (8 bases). Germline CDR1 and CDR2: GTSNPN and SVGIG (reference sequence). The CDR3 is 17 residues long. V shed 5 bases and J shed 1 base, with 21 bases lying between them.

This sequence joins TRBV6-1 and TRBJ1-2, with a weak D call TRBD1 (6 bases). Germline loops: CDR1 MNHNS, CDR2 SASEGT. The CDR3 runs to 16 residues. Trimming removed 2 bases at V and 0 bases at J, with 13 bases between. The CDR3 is CASSEPGVRTNYGYTF. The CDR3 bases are TGTGCCAGCAGTGAACCAGGGGTACGGACTAACTATGGCTACACCTTC.

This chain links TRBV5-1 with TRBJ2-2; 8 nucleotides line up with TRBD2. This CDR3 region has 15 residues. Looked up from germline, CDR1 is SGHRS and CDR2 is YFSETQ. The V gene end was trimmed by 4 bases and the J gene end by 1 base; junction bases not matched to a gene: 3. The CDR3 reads CASSQGLGNTGELFF. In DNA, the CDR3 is TGCGCCAGCAGCCAGGGACTAGGGAACACCGGGGAGCTGTTTTTT.

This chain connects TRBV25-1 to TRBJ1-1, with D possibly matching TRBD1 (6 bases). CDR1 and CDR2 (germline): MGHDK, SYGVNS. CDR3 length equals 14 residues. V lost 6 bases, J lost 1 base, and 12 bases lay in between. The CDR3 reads CASRGRGGNTEAFF. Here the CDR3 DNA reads TGTGCCAGCAGAGGGAGGGGGGGGAACACTGAAGCTTTCTTT.

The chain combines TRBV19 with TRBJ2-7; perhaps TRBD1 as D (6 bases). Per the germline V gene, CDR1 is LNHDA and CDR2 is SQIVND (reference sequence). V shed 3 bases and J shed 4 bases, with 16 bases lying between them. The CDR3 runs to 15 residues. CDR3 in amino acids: CASSMQGRIGYEQYF. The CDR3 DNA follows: TGTGCCAGTAGTATGCAGGGGCGGATAGGGTACGAGCAGTACTTC.

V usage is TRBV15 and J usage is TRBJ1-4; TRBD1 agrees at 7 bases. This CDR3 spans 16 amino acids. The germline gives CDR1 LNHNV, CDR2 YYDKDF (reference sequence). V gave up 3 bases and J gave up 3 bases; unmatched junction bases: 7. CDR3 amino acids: CATSRGLGQPNEKLFF. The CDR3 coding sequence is TGTGCCACCAGCAGGGGGCTGGGACAGCCTAATGAAAAACTGTTTTTT.

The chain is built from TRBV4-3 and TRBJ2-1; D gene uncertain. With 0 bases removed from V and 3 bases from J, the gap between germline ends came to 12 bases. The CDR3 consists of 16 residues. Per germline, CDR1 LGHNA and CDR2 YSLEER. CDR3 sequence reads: CASSQDGVAYYNEQFF. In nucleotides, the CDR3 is TGCGCCAGCAGCCAAGACGGAGTAGCTTACTACAATGAGCAGTTCTTC.

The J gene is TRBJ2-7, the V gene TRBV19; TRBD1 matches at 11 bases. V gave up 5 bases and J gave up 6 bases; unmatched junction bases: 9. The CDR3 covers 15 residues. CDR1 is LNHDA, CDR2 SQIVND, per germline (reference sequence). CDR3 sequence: CASSPGTGGFIEQYF. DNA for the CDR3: TGTGCCAGTAGTCCCGGGACAGGGGGTTTTATCGAGCAGTACTTC.

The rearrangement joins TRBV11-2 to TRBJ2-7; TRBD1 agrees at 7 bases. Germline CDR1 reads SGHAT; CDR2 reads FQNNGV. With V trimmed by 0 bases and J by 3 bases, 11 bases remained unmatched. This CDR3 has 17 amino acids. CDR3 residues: CASSLDSRLSGGYEQYF. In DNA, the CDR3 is TGTGCCAGCAGCTTAGATTCTCGGCTTTCAGGGGGCTACGAGCAGTACTTC.

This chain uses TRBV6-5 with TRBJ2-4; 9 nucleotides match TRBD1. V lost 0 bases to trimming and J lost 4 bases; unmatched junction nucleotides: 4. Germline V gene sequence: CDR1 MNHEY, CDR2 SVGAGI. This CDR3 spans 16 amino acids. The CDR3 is CASSYSAGQGKNIQYF. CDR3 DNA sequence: TGTGCCAGCAGTTACTCCGCGGGACAGGGTAAAAACATTCAGTACTTC.